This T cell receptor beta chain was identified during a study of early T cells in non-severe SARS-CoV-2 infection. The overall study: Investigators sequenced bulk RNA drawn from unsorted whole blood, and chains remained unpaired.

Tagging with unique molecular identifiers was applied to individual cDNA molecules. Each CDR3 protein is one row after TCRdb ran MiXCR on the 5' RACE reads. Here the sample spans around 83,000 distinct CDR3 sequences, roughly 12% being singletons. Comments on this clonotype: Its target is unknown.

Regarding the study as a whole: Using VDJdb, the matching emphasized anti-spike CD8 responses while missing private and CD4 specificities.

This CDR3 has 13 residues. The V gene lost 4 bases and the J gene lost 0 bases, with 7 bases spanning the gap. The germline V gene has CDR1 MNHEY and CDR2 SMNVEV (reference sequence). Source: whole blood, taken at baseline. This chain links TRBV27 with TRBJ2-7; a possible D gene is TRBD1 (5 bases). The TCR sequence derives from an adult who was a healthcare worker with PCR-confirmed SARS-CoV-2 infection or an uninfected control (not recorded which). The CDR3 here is CASSWGSSYEQYF. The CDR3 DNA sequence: TGTGCCAGCAGTTGGGGCAGCTCCTACGAGCAGTACTTC.